The 23 T cell receptor beta chains in this list originate from one sample, sequenced in a study of T cell responses to AZD1222 COVID-19 vaccine. Repertoires were generated with immunoSEQ multiplex PCR, while TCRdb's copy carries only in-frame clones and drops some. The top ten clones hold 4.4% of a sample with under 200,000 clones, around 90% of them seen once. The material sequenced was peripheral blood, taken on day 0 of AZD1222 vaccination. The receptors originated from an adult in good health.

This clone was recorded once. The chain couples TRBV7-9 to TRBJ1-3; unclear D gene. This CDR3 spans 16 amino acids. The V gene lost 5 bases and the J gene lost 0 bases, with 14 bases spanning the gap. The germline V gene encodes CDR1 SEHNR and CDR2 FQNEAQ (reference sequence). The CDR3 reads CASSPPWANSGNTIYF. The DNA of the CDR3 is TGTGCCAGCAGCCCCCCGTGGGCCAACTCTGGAAACACCATATATTTT.

The chain couples TRBV19 to TRBJ2-7; 7 bases match TRBD2. Germline trimming cut 6 bases from V and 3 bases from J; bases unmatched to any gene: 11. Per the germline V gene, CDR1 is LNHDA and CDR2 is SQIVND (reference sequence). CDR3 length: 15 residues. The DNA for the CDR3 is TGTGCCAGTAGCCCGGCGGGGGATCCCTACTACGAGCAGTACTTC. This sequence encodes CASSPAGDPYYEQYF.

The J gene is TRBJ2-1, the V gene TRBV6-5; D uncertain. The CDR3 is made up of 16 amino acids. V was trimmed by 0 bases and J by 0 bases, leaving 9 bases between them. CDR1 is MNHEY, CDR2 SVGAGI, per germline. The CDR3 region is CASSYSGPSSYNEQFF. In DNA form, the CDR3 reads TGTGCCAGCAGTTACTCTGGCCCCAGCTCCTACAATGAGCAGTTCTTC.

The gene calls are TRBV25-1 and TRBJ2-5; D might be TRBD1 (8 bases). This CDR3 is built from 14 residues. Germline CDR1 is MGHDK and CDR2 is SYGVNS. Trimming cost V 4 bases and J 5 bases, with 14 bases left between them. Written as DNA, the CDR3 is TGTGCCAGCAGTGTACAGGGGGGGTTGGAGACCCAGTACTTC. Amino acids: CASSVQGGLETQYF.

In this sample, this clone is medium-sized. V usage is TRBV11-2 and J usage is TRBJ1-3; weak D call: TRBD1 (5 bases). Germline CDR1 SGHAT, CDR2 FQNNGV. The CDR3 contains 17 residues. Trimming removed 0 bases from V and 0 bases from J, with 12 bases in between. CDR3 bases: TGTGCCAGCAGCTTAGATGGGTGGAGGGGCTCTGGAAACACCATATATTTT. It codes for CASSLDGWRGSGNTIYF.

V and J are TRBV2 and TRBJ1-2, with 7 nucleotides matching TRBD1. The CDR3 has 14 amino acids. The V gene's germline CDR1 is SNHLY and CDR2 FYNNEI. After removal of 4 bases from V and 4 bases from J, the junction contained 6 bases not matched to a gene. Here the CDR3 DNA reads TGTGCCAGCAGTGGGGACAGTACTGTCTATGGCTACACCTTC. Translation: CASSGDSTVYGYTF.

The rearrangement uses TRBV27 and TRBJ1-2; tentative D call: TRBD1 (6 bases). V lost 4 bases and J 4 bases, leaving 13 bases between the germline ends. From germline, CDR1 is MNHEY and CDR2 SMNVEV (reference sequence). CDR3 length: 14 amino acids. CDR3 sequence (DNA): TGTGCCAGCAGTTCCACAGGGTTAGGCTATGGCTACACCTTC. Its translation: CASSSTGLGYGYTF.

The V gene is TRBV14, the J gene TRBJ1-2; D ambiguous. Trimming took off 0 bases at V and 6 bases at J, with 8 bases between the two ends. Germline V gives CDR1 SGHDN, CDR2 FVKESK. The CDR3 is 13 residues long. CDR3 sequence reads: CASSQDRRDGYTF. The CDR3 DNA is TGTGCCAGCAGCCAAGATCGACGGGATGGCTACACCTTC.

This clone turned up a few times. The V and J genes are TRBV2 and TRBJ1-5; D not resolved. Germline CDR1 SNHLY, CDR2 FYNNEI. This CDR3 region has 13 residues. The germline V and J ends were trimmed by 5 bases and 0 bases, with 5 bases remaining between them. CDR3 coding DNA: TGTGCCAGCAGTCTGGATAGCAATCAGCCCCAGCATTTT. This translates into CASSLDSNQPQHF.

The rearrangement uses TRBV18 and TRBJ2-3; D not resolved. Germline assignment: CDR1 KGHSH and CDR2 LQKENI. This CDR3 has 15 amino acids. V lost 3 bases to trimming and J lost 2 bases, with 12 bases between them. The CDR3, as DNA: TGTGCCAGCTCACCTGGAGCTCGCTTCACAGATACGCAGTATTTT. As protein: CASSPGARFTDTQYF.

The chain couples TRBV2 to TRBJ1-5; no reliable D call. Germline V gives CDR1 SNHLY, CDR2 FYNNEI. CDR3 size: 13 residues. Trimming took off 4 bases at V and 9 bases at J, with 13 bases between the two ends. The CDR3 sequence: CASSGVNPGPQHF. As DNA, the CDR3 is TGTGCCAGCAGTGGAGTGAACCCGGGGCCCCAGCATTTT.

This chain uses TRBV4-3 with TRBJ2-2; 8 nucleotides agree with TRBD1. Trimming removed 0 bases from V and 1 base from J; junction bases left unmatched: 1. The CDR3 has 16 residues. CDR1 and CDR2 (germline): LGHNA, YSLEER. The CDR3: CASSQEGQVNTGELFF. In DNA form, the CDR3 reads TGCGCCAGCAGCCAAGAGGGACAGGTGAACACCGGGGAGCTGTTTTTT.

This rearrangement joins TRBV7-9 to TRBJ2-7; no definite D call. This CDR3 contains 11 residues. Germline assignment: CDR1 SEHNR and CDR2 FQNEAQ (reference sequence). V gave up 7 bases and J gave up 3 bases, with 7 bases separating them. CDR3 amino acids: CASTARYEQYF. CDR3 sequence (DNA): TGTGCCAGCACTGCGCGCTACGAGCAGTACTTC.

This clone was observed a single time. The chain recombines TRBV7-9 with TRBJ1-1; possibly TRBD1 for D (5 bases). Trimming stripped 4 bases from V and 4 bases from J, with 13 bases between. Germline CDR1 reads SEHNR; CDR2 reads FQNEAQ (reference sequence). The CDR3 length is 14 residues. The CDR3 nucleotides read TGTGCCAGCAGCTCCTGGTCGGGGGGCACTGAAGCTTTCTTT. This gives the protein CASSSWSGGTEAFF.

The rearrangement joins TRBV19 to TRBJ2-1; TRBD2 agrees at 15 bases. V lost 8 bases, J lost 0 bases, and 11 bases stayed unmatched. This CDR3 has 19 residues. Germline lookup yields CDR1 LNHDA and CDR2 SQIVND (reference sequence). CDR3 loop: CASRSGLAGGGGSYNEQFF. The CDR3 region has the DNA TGTGCCAGTCGTTCAGGACTAGCGGGAGGGGGGGGCTCCTACAATGAGCAGTTCTTC. The whole variable domain, filled in from reference TRBV19 and TRBJ2-1, reads DGGITQSPKYLFRKEGQNVTLSCEQNLNHDAMYWYRQDPGQGLRLIYYSQIVNDFQKGDIAEGYSVSREKKESFPLTVTSAQKNPTAFYLCASRSGLAGGGGSYNEQFFGPGTRLTVL.

This chain's CDR3 is CAISEWGTGRSLSYTF. In DNA form, the CDR3 reads TGTGCCATCAGTGAGTGGGGGACAGGGCGCTCGTTGAGCTACACCTTC. The rearrangement links TRBV10-3 to TRBJ1-2; the match to TRBD1 covers 9 bases. CDR1 and CDR2 (germline): ENHRY, SYGVKD. With V trimmed by 1 base and J by 9 bases, 12 bases remained unmatched. This CDR3 region has 16 residues.

The chain is built from TRBV11-2 and TRBJ2-4; D unresolved. The CDR3 is made up of 16 amino acids. Looked up from germline, CDR1 is SGHAT and CDR2 is FQNNGV. Trimming took off 1 base at V and 0 bases at J, with 10 bases between the two ends. DNA of the CDR3: TGTGCCAGCAGCTTAGGATCGAGGCTAGCCAAAAACATTCAGTACTTC. It codes for CASSLGSRLAKNIQYF.

This chain joins TRBV5-4 and TRBJ2-1; tentative D call: TRBD1 (5 bases). V shed 1 base and J shed 7 bases, with 9 bases lying between them. This CDR3 has 13 amino acids. The V gene's germline CDR1 is SGHNT and CDR2 YYREEE (reference sequence). Written as DNA, the CDR3 is TGTGCCAGCAGCTTGAGGTCAGGGAATGAGCAGTTCTTC. The encoded protein is CASSLRSGNEQFF.

The chain has TRBV27 and TRBJ2-7; 7 nucleotides match TRBD2. With 2 bases clipped from V and 0 bases from J, the junction kept 1 base outside the gene matches. CDR3 length equals 14 residues. The germline V gene has CDR1 MNHEY and CDR2 SMNVEV (reference sequence). CDR3 in amino acids: CASSLLAVSYEQYF. CDR3 coding DNA: TGTGCCAGCAGTTTACTAGCGGTCTCCTACGAGCAGTACTTC.

CDR3 DNA sequence: TGTGCCAGCACCCCGACAGGGGGCGGTTATGGCTACACCTTC. Its protein is CASTPTGGGYGYTF. The gene calls are TRBV6-1 and TRBJ1-2; 10 bases align to TRBD1. V gave up 7 bases and J gave up 5 bases; unmatched junction bases: 7. The CDR3 runs 14 residues. Looked up from germline, CDR1 is MNHNS and CDR2 is SASEGT.

J is TRBJ1-4 and V is TRBV6-5; perhaps TRBD1 as D (5 bases). Germline CDR1 and CDR2: MNHEY and SVGAGI. Trimming removed 0 bases from V and 5 bases from J, with 10 bases in between. This CDR3 has 15 amino acids. CDR3 nucleotide sequence: TGTGCCAGCAGTTACTCCGGGACGATAAATGAAAAACTGTTTTTT. Translated: CASSYSGTINEKLFF.

The chain links TRBV7-9 to TRBJ1-5; D is ambiguous. The CDR3 runs 13 residues. Between the trimmed V and J ends, which lost 0 bases and 6 bases, there was a span of 6 bases. Looked up from germline, CDR1 is SEHNR and CDR2 is FQNEAQ (reference sequence). CDR3 in amino acids: CASSLADSQPQHF. The DNA for the CDR3 is TGTGCCAGCAGCTTAGCGGATTCTCAGCCCCAGCATTTT.

This clone came up once. The chain carries TRBV24-1 and TRBJ2-1, with D possibly TRBD2 on 6 matching bases. With 5 bases removed from V and 8 bases from J, the gap between germline ends came to 18 bases. The germline V gene encodes CDR1 KGHDR and CDR2 SFDVKD. This CDR3 spans 15 amino acids. The CDR3 protein is CATSARRGLLYEQFF. As DNA, the CDR3 is TGTGCCACCAGTGCCCGGAGGGGCCTGTTATATGAGCAGTTCTTC.